Below are 17 T cell receptor beta chains sequenced from a single sample in a study of blood T cell repertoires in COVID-19. TCRdb's table, derived via immunoSEQ multiplex PCR, lists solely in-frame clones and lacks some. This table holds about 71,000 clones, about nine tenths found once. Source material: peripheral blood. The receptors shown here come from a woman between 18 and 29 years old with acute or convalescent COVID-19.

The chain uses TRBV25-1 and TRBJ1-1; 9 nucleotides line up with TRBD1. The germline V gene has CDR1 MGHDK and CDR2 SYGVNS. The CDR3 length is 14 residues. V gave up 6 bases and J gave up 6 bases; unmatched junction bases: 8. The DNA for the CDR3 is TGTGCCAGCAGGGGGACAGGGACAAGTTCTGAAGCTTTCTTT. The encoded protein is CASRGTGTSSEAFF.

The chain has TRBV6-5 and TRBJ1-3; 10 bases are shared with TRBD1. The ends lost 10 bases at V and 1 base at J; junction bases unmatched: 7. The germline CDR1 and CDR2 sequences are MNHEY and SVGAGI. The CDR3 is 15 residues long. CDR3 region: CATWDRGKSGNTIYF. Written as DNA, the CDR3 is TGTGCCACCTGGGACAGGGGAAAATCTGGAAACACCATATATTTT.

V is TRBV5-1 and J is TRBJ2-7; 7 bases fit TRBD2. Germline V CDR1 and CDR2: SGHRS, YFSETQ. This CDR3 is 15 amino acids long. V was pared by 0 bases and J by 4 bases, with 7 bases of the junction left unmatched. CDR3 loop: CASSLATGGGYEQYF. CDR3 sequence (DNA): TGCGCCAGCAGCTTGGCCACGGGGGGAGGGTACGAGCAGTACTTC.

The V and J genes are TRBV6-1 and TRBJ2-5; TRBD2 matches 13 bases. Trimming removed 6 bases from V and 9 bases from J; junction bases left unmatched: 19. Germline V gene lookup returns CDR1 MNHNS and CDR2 SASEGT. This CDR3 comprises 18 residues. The CDR3 nucleotides read TGTGCCAGCAGAGAACCACTAGCGGGAGGGCCTAAAGGGGGGGCCCAGTACTTC. It is translated as CASREPLAGGPKGGAQYF.

V is TRBV28 and J is TRBJ1-3; D possibly corresponds to TRBD1 (5 bases). Germline lookup yields CDR1 MDHEN and CDR2 SYDVKM. The CDR3 extends over 17 amino acids. V lost 6 bases and J 0 bases, leaving 18 bases between the germline ends. The DNA of the CDR3 is TGTGCCAGCAGCCCCCTGGGACTCAAGCTCTCTGGAAACACCATATATTTT. It encodes CASSPLGLKLSGNTIYF. Full variable domain (outside the CDR3, taken from reference TRBV28 and TRBJ1-3): DVKVTQSSRYLVKRTGEKVFLECVQDMDHENMFWYRQDPGLGLRLIYFSYDVKMKEKGDIPEGYSVSREKKERFSLILESASTNQTSMYLCASSPLGLKLSGNTIYFGEGSWLTVV.

The rearrangement joins TRBV5-4 to TRBJ1-2, with TRBD1 matching 9 bases. CDR1 and CDR2 from the germline V gene are SGHNT and YYREEE (reference sequence). Trimming at V came to 1 base and at J to 0 bases, leaving 7 bases not matched to a gene. CDR3 size: 17 residues. The DNA of the CDR3 is TGTGCCAGCAGCTTGTATGGGACAGGGTTCGCTAACTATGGCTACACCTTC. It translates to CASSLYGTGFANYGYTF.

The V call is TRBV6-5, the J call TRBJ1-6, with D possibly matching TRBD1 (6 bases). Germline CDR1 reads MNHEY; CDR2 reads SVGAGI. V was clipped by 6 bases and J by 5 bases, with 11 bases between them. The CDR3 consists of 14 residues. Here the CDR3 reads CASRSWTDNSPLHF. The CDR3 DNA sequence: TGTGCCAGCAGATCGTGGACAGATAATTCACCCCTCCACTTT.

CDR3 coding DNA: TGTGCCAGCAGCAGTACAGGGGGTACGAGACAGAACACTGAAGCTTTCTTT. Translation gives CASSSTGGTRQNTEAFF. V gene TRBV7-9 combines with J gene TRBJ1-1; TRBD1 aligns across 8 bases. The CDR3 is made up of 17 amino acids. With 5 bases clipped from V and 1 base from J, the junction kept 12 bases outside the gene matches. Germline CDR1 SEHNR, CDR2 FQNEAQ (reference sequence).

This clone was counted once. V and J are TRBV7-6 and TRBJ2-6, with D possibly matching TRBD2 (6 bases). Germline V gives CDR1 SGHVS, CDR2 FNYEAQ. Between the trimmed V and J ends, which lost 4 bases and 10 bases, there was a span of 17 bases. The CDR3 has 15 amino acids. CDR3 nucleotide sequence: TGTGCCAGCAGCTCCCTTTACGGGAGTCCTAACGTCCTGACTTTC. Protein product: CASSSLYGSPNVLTF.

The chain is built from TRBV27 and TRBJ2-7; 8 positions match TRBD2. This CDR3 comprises 14 residues. Germline V gene lookup returns CDR1 MNHEY and CDR2 SMNVEV (reference sequence). J was trimmed by 3 bases and V by 6 bases; bases with no gene match: 7. The CDR3 DNA reads TGTGCCAGCAGCCGGACTAGCAGGCTCTACGAGCAGTACTTC. Residues: CASSRTSRLYEQYF.

The chain links TRBV15 to TRBJ1-2, with D unclear. V lost 3 bases and J 8 bases, leaving 19 bases between the germline ends. This CDR3 contains 15 residues. Germline CDR1 is LNHNV and CDR2 is YYDKDF (reference sequence). The CDR3 region is CATSRLYETFQGYTF. DNA of the CDR3: TGTGCCACCAGCAGGCTATACGAGACTTTTCAGGGCTACACCTTC.

The gene calls are TRBV6-1 and TRBJ1-5; TRBD1 matches 7 bases. Germline V gene data show CDR1 as MNHNS and CDR2 as SASEGT. V dropped 4 bases and J dropped 1; count of bases not matched to a gene: 7. The CDR3 covers 16 residues. The CDR3 sequence: CASSGYRGFSNQPQHF. The CDR3 DNA follows: TGTGCCAGCAGTGGATACAGGGGATTCAGCAATCAGCCCCAGCATTTT.

The V call is TRBV19, the J call TRBJ1-1, with a weak D call TRBD1 (6 bases). V was pared by 10 bases and J by 0 bases, with 15 bases between. This CDR3 contains 14 residues. Germline CDR1 reads LNHDA; CDR2 reads SQIVND (reference sequence). The CDR3 DNA reads as TGTGCCACCACGGACAGATCCCTGAACACTGAAGCTTTCTTT. It encodes CATTDRSLNTEAFF.

The chain employs TRBV28 and TRBJ1-1, with TRBD1 identical over 7 bases. The CDR3 has 13 amino acids. Germline values: CDR1 MDHEN, CDR2 SYDVKM. Unmatched junction bases numbered 5, after V lost 5 bases and J lost 5 bases. The CDR3 DNA sequence: TGTGCCAGCAGTGTTACAGGGGCAACTGAAGCTTTCTTT. It translates to CASSVTGATEAFF. The variable domain in full, with the rest retrieved from reference TRBV28 and TRBJ1-1, is DVKVTQSSRYLVKRTGEKVFLECVQDMDHENMFWYRQDPGLGLRLIYFSYDVKMKEKGDIPEGYSVSREKKERFSLILESASTNQTSMYLCASSVTGATEAFFGQGTRLTVV.

The chain couples TRBV6-5 to TRBJ2-5; D is possibly TRBD1 (6 bases). Trimming removed 0 bases at V and 2 bases at J, with 10 bases between. Looked up from germline, CDR1 is MNHEY and CDR2 is SVGAGI. The CDR3 covers 15 residues. The CDR3 DNA reads TGTGCCAGCAGTTACTCCACAGGGAGACAAGAGACCCAGTACTTC. It codes for CASSYSTGRQETQYF.

V usage is TRBV5-1 and J usage is TRBJ2-3; the D is unclear. The CDR3 contains 14 residues. Germline assignment: CDR1 SGHRS and CDR2 YFSETQ. V shed 4 bases and J shed 0 bases, with 9 bases lying between them. CDR3 coding DNA: TGCGCCAGCAGCCGCACACCTAGCACAGATACGCAGTATTTT. Translating it yields CASSRTPSTDTQYF.

V and J are TRBV6-1 and TRBJ2-7; 7 bases line up with TRBD1. Unmatched junction bases numbered 5, after V lost 1 base and J lost 2 bases. The CDR3 consists of 15 residues. Per the germline V gene, CDR1 is MNHNS and CDR2 is SASEGT. The CDR3 nucleotides are TGTGCCAGCAGTGAAGGTAGAGGACAGGCCTACGAGCAGTACTTC. This gives the protein CASSEGRGQAYEQYF.